The 5 T cell receptor beta chains in this list originate from one sample, sequenced in a study of T cells in Graves' hyperthyroidism and ophthalmopathy. The CDR3 regions of TCR beta were amplified from RNA transcripts. The HTBI set primed first-round TCR CDR3 RT-PCR. TCRdb reprocessed the multiplex PCR reads with MiXCR, giving one entry per CDR3 protein. The sample contains about 570,000 distinct CDR3 sequences, around 45% of which appear only once. The sequencing input was peripheral blood or thyroid tissue (not recorded which). All receptors come from an adult woman with Graves' disease, either hyperthyroidism or ophthalmopathy (not recorded which).

This clonotype was recorded only once. No conserved phenylalanine or tryptophan is present at the end of the CDR3, so a read error is the likely explanation. The chain recombines TRBV5-1 with TRBJ1-1; 11 nucleotides line up with TRBD1. The V and J ends lost 0 bases and 0 bases, in that order; junction bases with no gene match: 4. Germline-derived CDR1 and CDR2 are SGHRS and YFSETQ. The CDR3 is 17 residues long. This chain's CDR3 is CASSLDGTGGLNTEAFY. The CDR3, as DNA: TGCGCCAGCAGCTTGGACGGGACAGGGGGTCTGAACACTGAAGCTTTCTAT.

In its sample, this clonotype was seen many times. The chain joins TRBV7-9 to TRBJ1-4, with 7 bases identical to TRBD1. CDR3 length equals 13 residues. Germline CDR1 and CDR2: SEHNR and FQNEAQ (reference sequence). The V and J ends lost 10 bases and 10 bases, in that order; junction bases with no gene match: 12. CDR3 sequence reads: CAISTGRGGKLFF. Written as DNA, the CDR3 is TGTGCCATCTCGACAGGGAGGGGCGGAAAACTGTTTTTT.

The table lists this clonotype with a few counts. The V call is TRBV7-9, the J call TRBJ1-1, with TRBD1 identical over 11 bases. The CDR3 totals 15 residues. Germline V lookup: CDR1 SEHNR, CDR2 FQNEAQ (reference sequence). V lost 4 bases, J lost 4 bases, and 5 bases stayed unmatched. CDR3 sequence: CASSSGGQGGTEAFF. The CDR3 bases are TGTGCCAGCAGCTCGGGGGGACAGGGGGGCACTGAAGCTTTCTTT.

The sample holds a few counts of this clonotype. The V and J genes are TRBV7-9 and TRBJ1-5, with D maybe TRBD1 (6 bases). V gave up 9 bases and J gave up 2 bases, with 11 bases separating them. The CDR3 spans 13 residues. Germline assignment: CDR1 SEHNR and CDR2 FQNEAQ (reference sequence). CDR3 sequence reads: CASKRTGNQPQHF. DNA for the CDR3: TGTGCCAGTAAGCGGACAGGCAATCAGCCCCAGCATTTT. The variable domain in full, with the rest retrieved from reference TRBV7-9 and TRBJ1-5, is DTGVSQNPRHKITKRGQNVTFRCDPISEHNRLYWYRQTLGQGPEFLTYFQNEAQLEKSRLLSDRFSAERPKGSFSTLEIQRTEQGDSAMYLCASKRTGNQPQHFGDGTRLSIL.

This clonotype was counted ten times or more. The chain links TRBV5-1 to TRBJ2-7, with TRBD1 identical over 11 bases. The V gene end was trimmed by 1 base and the J gene end by 4 bases; junction bases not matched to a gene: 7. CDR3 length: 16 residues. Germline V gene sequence: CDR1 SGHRS, CDR2 YFSETQ. The DNA of the CDR3 is TGCGCCAGCAGCTTGAGGACAGGGGGCCCCGATTACGAGCAGTACTTC. Amino acid sequence: CASSLRTGGPDYEQYF.